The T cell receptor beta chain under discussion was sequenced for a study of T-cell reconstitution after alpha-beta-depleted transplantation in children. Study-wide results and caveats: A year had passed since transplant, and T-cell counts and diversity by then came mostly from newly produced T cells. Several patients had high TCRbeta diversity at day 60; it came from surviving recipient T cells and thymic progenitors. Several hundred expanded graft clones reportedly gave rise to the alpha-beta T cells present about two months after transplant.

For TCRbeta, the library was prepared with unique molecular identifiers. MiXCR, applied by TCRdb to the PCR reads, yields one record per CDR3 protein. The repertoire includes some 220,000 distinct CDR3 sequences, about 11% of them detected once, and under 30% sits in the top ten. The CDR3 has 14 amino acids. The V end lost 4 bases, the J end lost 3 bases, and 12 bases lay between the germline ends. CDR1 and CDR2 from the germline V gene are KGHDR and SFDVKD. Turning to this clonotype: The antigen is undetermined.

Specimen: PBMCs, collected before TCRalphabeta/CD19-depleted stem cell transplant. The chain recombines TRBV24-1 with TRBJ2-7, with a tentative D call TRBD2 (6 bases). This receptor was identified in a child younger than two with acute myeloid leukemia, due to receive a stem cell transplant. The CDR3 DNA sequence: TGTGCCACCAGTGAGGGCGGGACGAACTACGAGCAGTACTTC. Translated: CATSEGGTNYEQYF.